This TCR beta chain was recovered during a study of early T cells in non-severe SARS-CoV-2 infection. Germline lookup yields CDR1 SSHAT and CDR2 FNYEAQ (reference sequence). This CDR3 spans 14 amino acids. Of note for this clonotype: Mismatch with germline at one junction end may stem from a read error.

TCRdb analysed the 5' RACE reads with MiXCR anew, one entry per CDR3 protein. The sample shows roughly 42,000 distinct CDR3 sequences, 10% to 15% of them seen only once. The specimen was whole blood. This TCR was recovered from an adult who was a healthcare worker with PCR-confirmed SARS-CoV-2 infection or an uninfected control (not recorded which). This chain links TRBV7-7 with TRBJ2-7; 8 nucleotides agree with TRBD2. The CDR3 region is CASSPLAASYEQYF. Written as DNA, the CDR3 is TGTGCTAGCAGCCCACTAGCGGCCTCCTACGAGCAGTACTTC.